This T cell receptor beta chain was recovered during a study of T cells after posttransplantation cyclophosphamide. Study outcomes and limitations: After PTCy, TRB diversity resembled that of CNI/methotrexate controls.

Repertoires were generated with immunoSEQ multiplex PCR, while TCRdb's copy carries only in-frame clones and drops some. The table includes 25,000 to 35,000 clones, about nine tenths detected once. As for this clone: The antigen is unknown.

Trimming cost V 0 bases and J 12 bases; bases outside gene matches: 12. CDR1 is LGHNA, CDR2 YSLEER, per germline. The CDR3 runs to 16 residues. The origin of this receptor is a man in his fifties or sixties. The V gene is TRBV4-3, the J gene TRBJ2-1, with 9 bases lining up with TRBD2. Sequenced: PBMCs. CDR3 coding DNA: TGCGCCAGCAGCCAAGATCGGGCGCGGGGGGGTGGTGTGCAGTTCTTC. It encodes CASSQDRARGGGVQFF.